Included here is one TCR beta chain sequence, with context. Its specificity is not known. This sample stems from a study of shared clonotypes between healthy human individuals. Study background: Two female and a few male donors aged 18 to 49 were enrolled. Findings and caveats of the study: Though the depth was large, rarefaction showed that sorted-subset sequencing was incomplete. Sampling involved blood alone; tissue repertoires likely differ.

For each subset, genomic DNA was distributed in equal portions over several immunoSEQ plates. Clones were sequenced by immunoSEQ multiplex PCR, and TCRdb holds only the in-frame ones, with some missing. This table has around 1.1 million clones, approximately 78% appearing once. This CDR3 comprises 13 residues. Trimming shortened V by 3 bases and J by 4 bases, and 10 bases separated the two germline ends. Per germline, CDR1 SGHRS and CDR2 YFSETQ. The clonotype was recovered from a man in his late teens or twenties in good health. Some clones in this sample may be carry-over from other donors' samples. The source material was memory CD4+ T cells from PBMCs. Documented subset: CD45RA-negative fraction. This chain links TRBV5-1 with TRBJ1-2; possible D gene TRBD1, 6 bases. The CDR3 region is CASSSDRLYGYTF. For the CDR3, the DNA is TGCGCCAGCAGCTCGGACAGACTCTATGGCTACACCTTC. Full variable domain (missing parts from reference TRBV5-1 and TRBJ1-2): KAGVTQTPRYLIKTRGQQVTLSCSPISGHRSVSWYQQTPGQGLQFLFEYFSETQRNKGNFPGRFSGRQFSNSRSEMNVSTLELGDSALYLCASSSDRLYGYTFGSGTRLTVV.